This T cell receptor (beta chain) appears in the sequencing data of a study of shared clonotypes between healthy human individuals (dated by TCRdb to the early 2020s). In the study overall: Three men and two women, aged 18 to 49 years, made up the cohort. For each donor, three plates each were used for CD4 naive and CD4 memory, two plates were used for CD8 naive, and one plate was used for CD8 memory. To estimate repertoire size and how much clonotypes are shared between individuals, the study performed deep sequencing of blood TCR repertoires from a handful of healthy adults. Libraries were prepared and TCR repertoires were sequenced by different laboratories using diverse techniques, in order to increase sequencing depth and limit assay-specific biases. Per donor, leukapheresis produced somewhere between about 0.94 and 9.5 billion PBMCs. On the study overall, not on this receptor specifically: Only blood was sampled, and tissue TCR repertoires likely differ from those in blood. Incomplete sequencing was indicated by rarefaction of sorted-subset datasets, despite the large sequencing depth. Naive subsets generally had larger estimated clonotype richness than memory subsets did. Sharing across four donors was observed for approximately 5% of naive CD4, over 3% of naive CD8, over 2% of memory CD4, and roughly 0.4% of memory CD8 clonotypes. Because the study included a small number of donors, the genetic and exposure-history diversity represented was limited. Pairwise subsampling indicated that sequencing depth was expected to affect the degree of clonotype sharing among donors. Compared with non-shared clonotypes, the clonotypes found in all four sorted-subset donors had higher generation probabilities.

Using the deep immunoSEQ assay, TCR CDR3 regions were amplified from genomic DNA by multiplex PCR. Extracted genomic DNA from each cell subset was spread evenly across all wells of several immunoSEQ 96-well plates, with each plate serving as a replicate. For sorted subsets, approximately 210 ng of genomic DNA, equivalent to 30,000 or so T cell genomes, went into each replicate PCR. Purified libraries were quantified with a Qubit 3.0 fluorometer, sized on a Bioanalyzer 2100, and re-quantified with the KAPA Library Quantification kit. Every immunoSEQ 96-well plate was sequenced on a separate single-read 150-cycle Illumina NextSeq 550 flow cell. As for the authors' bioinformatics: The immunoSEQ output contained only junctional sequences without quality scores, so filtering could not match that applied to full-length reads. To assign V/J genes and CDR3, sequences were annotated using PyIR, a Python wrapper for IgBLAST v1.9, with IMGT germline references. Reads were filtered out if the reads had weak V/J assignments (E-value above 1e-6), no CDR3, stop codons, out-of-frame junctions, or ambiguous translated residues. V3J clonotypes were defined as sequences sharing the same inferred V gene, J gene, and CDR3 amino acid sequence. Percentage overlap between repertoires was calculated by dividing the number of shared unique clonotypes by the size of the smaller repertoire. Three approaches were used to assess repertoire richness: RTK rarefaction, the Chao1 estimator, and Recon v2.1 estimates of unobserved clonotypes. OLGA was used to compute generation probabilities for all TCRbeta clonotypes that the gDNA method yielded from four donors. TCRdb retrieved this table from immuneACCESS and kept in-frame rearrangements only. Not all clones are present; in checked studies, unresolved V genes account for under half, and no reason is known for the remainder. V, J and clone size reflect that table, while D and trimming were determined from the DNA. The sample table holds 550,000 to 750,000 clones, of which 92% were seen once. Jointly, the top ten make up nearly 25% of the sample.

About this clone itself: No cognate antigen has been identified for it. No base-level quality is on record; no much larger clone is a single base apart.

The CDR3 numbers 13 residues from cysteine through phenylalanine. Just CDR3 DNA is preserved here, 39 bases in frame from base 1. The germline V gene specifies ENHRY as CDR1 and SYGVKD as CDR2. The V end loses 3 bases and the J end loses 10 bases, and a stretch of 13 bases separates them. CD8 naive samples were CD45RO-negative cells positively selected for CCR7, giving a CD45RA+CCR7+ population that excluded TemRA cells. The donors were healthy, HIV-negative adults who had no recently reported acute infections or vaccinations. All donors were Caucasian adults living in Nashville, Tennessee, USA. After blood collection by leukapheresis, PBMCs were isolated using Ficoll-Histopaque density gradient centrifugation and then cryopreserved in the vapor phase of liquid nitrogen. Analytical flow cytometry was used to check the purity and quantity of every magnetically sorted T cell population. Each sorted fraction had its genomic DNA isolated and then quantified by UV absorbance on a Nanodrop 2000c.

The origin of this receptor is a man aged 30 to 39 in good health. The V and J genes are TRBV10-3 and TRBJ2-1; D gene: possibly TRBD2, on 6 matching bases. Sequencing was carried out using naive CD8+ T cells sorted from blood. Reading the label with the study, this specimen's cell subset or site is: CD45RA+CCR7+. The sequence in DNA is TGTGCCATCAGTGATCCGGGGGTCCTAGAGCAGTTCTTC. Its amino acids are CAISDPGVLEQFF.